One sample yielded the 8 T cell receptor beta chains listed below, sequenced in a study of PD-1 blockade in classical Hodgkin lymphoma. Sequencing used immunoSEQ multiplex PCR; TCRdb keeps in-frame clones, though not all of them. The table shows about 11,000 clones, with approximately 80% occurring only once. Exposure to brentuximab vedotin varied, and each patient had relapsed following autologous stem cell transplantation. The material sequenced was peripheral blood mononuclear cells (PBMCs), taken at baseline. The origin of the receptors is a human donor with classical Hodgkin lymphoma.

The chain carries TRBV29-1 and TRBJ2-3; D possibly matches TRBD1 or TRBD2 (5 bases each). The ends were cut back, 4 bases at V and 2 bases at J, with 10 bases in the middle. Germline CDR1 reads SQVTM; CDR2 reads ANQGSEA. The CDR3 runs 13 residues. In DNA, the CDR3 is TGCAGCGTTGGCCGGGGCTACACAGATACGCAGTATTTT. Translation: CSVGRGYTDTQYF.

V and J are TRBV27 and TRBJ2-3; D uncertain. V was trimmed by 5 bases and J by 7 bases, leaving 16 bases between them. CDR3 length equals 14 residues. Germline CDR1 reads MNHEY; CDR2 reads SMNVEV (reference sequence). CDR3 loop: CASSLTPLVYTQYF. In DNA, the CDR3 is TGTGCCAGCAGTCTAACCCCCTTAGTGTATACGCAGTATTTT.

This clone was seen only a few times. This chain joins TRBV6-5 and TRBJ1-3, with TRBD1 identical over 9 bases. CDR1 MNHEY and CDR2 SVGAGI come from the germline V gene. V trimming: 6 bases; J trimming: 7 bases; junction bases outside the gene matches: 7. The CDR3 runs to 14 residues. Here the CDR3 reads CASRPPGQGNTIYF. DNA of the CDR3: TGTGCCAGCAGGCCTCCGGGACAGGGTAACACCATATATTTT.

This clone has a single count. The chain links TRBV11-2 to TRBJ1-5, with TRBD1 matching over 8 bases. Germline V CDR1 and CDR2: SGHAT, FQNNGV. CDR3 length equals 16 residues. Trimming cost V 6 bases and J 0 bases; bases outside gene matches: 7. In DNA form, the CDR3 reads TGTGCCAGCAGTACCGGGACAGGAACTAGCAATCAGCCCCAGCATTTT. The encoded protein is CASSTGTGTSNQPQHF.

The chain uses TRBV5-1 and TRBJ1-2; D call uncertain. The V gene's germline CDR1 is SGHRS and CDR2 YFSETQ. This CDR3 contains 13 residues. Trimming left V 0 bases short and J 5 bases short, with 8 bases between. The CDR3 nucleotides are TGCGCCAGCAGCTTGGCCGGTCGGTATGGCTACACCTTC. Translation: CASSLAGRYGYTF.

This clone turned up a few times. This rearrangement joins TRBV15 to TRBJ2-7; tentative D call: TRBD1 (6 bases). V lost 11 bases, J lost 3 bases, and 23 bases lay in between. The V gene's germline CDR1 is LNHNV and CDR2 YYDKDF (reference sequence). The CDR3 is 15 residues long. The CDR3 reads CAVSRGHPENYEQYF. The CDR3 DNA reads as TGTGCCGTATCTAGGGGACACCCGGAAAACTACGAGCAGTACTTC.

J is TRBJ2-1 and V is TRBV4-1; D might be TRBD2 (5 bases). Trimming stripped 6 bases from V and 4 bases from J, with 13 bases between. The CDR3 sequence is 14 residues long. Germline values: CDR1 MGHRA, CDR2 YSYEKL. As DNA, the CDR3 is TGCGCCAGCAGTAATAGCGTTGCATACAATGAGCAGTTCTTC. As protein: CASSNSVAYNEQFF.

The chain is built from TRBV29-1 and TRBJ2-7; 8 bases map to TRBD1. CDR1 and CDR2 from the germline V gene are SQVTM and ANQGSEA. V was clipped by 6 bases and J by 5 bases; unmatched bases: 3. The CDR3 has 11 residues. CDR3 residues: CSVADRDEQYF. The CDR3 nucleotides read TGCAGCGTGGCGGACAGGGACGAGCAGTACTTC.